Below are 23 T cell receptor beta chains sequenced from a single sample in a study of OX40 agonist ivuxolimab in advanced cancers. TCRdb's table, derived via immunoSEQ multiplex PCR, lists solely in-frame clones and lacks some. The sample holds about 14,000 clones, around 76% seen once. The input for sequencing was CD4+ or CD8+ T cells sorted from blood, taken in a trial of the OX40 agonist ivuxolimab. Receptor source: an adult with an advanced solid tumor such as melanoma, head and neck, liver or kidney cancer.

The chain links TRBV5-6 to TRBJ2-2; TRBD2 is a possible D gene (5 bases). Germline loops: CDR1 SGHDT, CDR2 YYEEEE. CDR3 size: 13 residues. Trimming left V 0 bases short and J 5 bases short, with 5 bases between. CDR3 sequence (DNA): TGTGCCAGCAGCTTGGGAGGGACCGGGGAGCTGTTTTTT. This encodes CASSLGGTGELFF.

This clone showed up just a few times. This chain links TRBV9 with TRBJ2-5; D perhaps matches TRBD2 (6 bases). The CDR3 has 14 amino acids. Trimming left V 7 bases short and J 5 bases short, with 18 bases between. CDR1 is SGDLS and CDR2 is YYNGEE in the germline V gene. The CDR3 is CASGLSGDSETQYF. CDR3 nucleotides: TGTGCCAGCGGACTGTCGGGGGATTCGGAGACCCAGTACTTC.

J is TRBJ1-1 and V is TRBV29-1; tentative D call: TRBD1 (6 bases). The CDR3 contains 11 residues. CDR1 SQVTM and CDR2 ANQGSEA come from the germline V gene. V lost 5 bases, J lost 8 bases, and 12 bases lay in between. The CDR3 region is CSVLQGPEAFF. The CDR3 coding sequence is TGCAGCGTTCTACAGGGCCCCGAAGCTTTCTTT.

The chain links TRBV4-3 to TRBJ1-1; TRBD1 matches at 9 bases. Unmatched junction bases numbered 5, after V lost 4 bases and J lost 5 bases. The CDR3 has 14 residues. Germline CDR1 reads LGHNA; CDR2 reads YSLEER. Here the CDR3 DNA reads TGCGCCAGCAGCCCAGGGACAGGGATGACTGAAGCTTTCTTT. The encoded protein is CASSPGTGMTEAFF.

This chain links TRBV27 with TRBJ1-2; TRBD1 might be the D (5 bases). CDR1 and CDR2 (germline): MNHEY, SMNVEV (reference sequence). V was cut by 3 bases and J by 6 bases, with 14 bases left in between. The CDR3 totals 14 residues. For the CDR3, the DNA is TGTGCCAGCAGTTTGGCGGTGGGGGTTCATGGCTACACCTTC. Translating gives CASSLAVGVHGYTF.

J is TRBJ2-7 and V is TRBV27; 7 bases match TRBD1. The CDR3 has 15 residues. The V gene end was trimmed by 3 bases and the J gene end by 3 bases; junction bases not matched to a gene: 8. From germline, CDR1 is MNHEY and CDR2 SMNVEV (reference sequence). CDR3 residues: CASSFILGQDYEQYF. In DNA form, the CDR3 reads TGTGCCAGCAGTTTCATTTTAGGACAGGACTACGAGCAGTACTTC.

The V and J genes are TRBV30 and TRBJ1-1; D is unclear. CDR1 is GTSNPN and CDR2 is SVGIG in the germline V gene (reference sequence). This CDR3 is 14 amino acids long. The V end was cut by 2 bases, the J end by 3 bases, with 13 bases between. The CDR3 bases are TGTGCCTGGAGTAGCGGGCTTGGGGACACTGAAGCTTTCTTT. It yields the protein CAWSSGLGDTEAFF.

The CDR3 region has the DNA TGTGCCAGTAGTATAGATAGCACCAATTCACCCCTCCACTTT. This sequence encodes CASSIDSTNSPLHF. The rearrangement joins TRBV19 to TRBJ1-6, with no clear D. CDR3 length equals 14 residues. Deletions cut 0 bases from V and 7 bases from J, with 7 bases between. The V gene's germline CDR1 is LNHDA and CDR2 SQIVND (reference sequence).

This clone counts as medium-sized. V usage is TRBV7-8 and J usage is TRBJ1-2; perhaps TRBD1 as D (6 bases). The V end was cut by 7 bases, the J end by 7 bases, with 16 bases between. The CDR3 totals 13 residues. Germline values: CDR1 SGHVS, CDR2 FQNEAQ. CDR3 in amino acids: CASTLWGAGGYTF. For the CDR3, the DNA is TGTGCCAGCACCCTCTGGGGGGCCGGTGGCTACACCTTC. Drawing the rest from reference TRBV7-8 and TRBJ1-2, the complete variable domain is GAGVSQSPRYKVAKRGQDVALRCDPISGHVSLFWYQQALGQGPEFLTYFQNEAQLDKSGLPSDRFFAERPEGSVSTLKIQRTQQEDSAVYLCASTLWGAGGYTFGSGTRLTVV.

The chain joins TRBV15 to TRBJ1-1; D is ambiguous. Trimming removed 0 bases at V and 5 bases at J, with 13 bases between. CDR1 is LNHNV and CDR2 is YYDKDF in the germline V gene (reference sequence). This CDR3 has 15 amino acids. CDR3 loop: CATSRDSLTRTEAFF. The CDR3 coding sequence is TGTGCCACCAGCAGAGACTCCCTGACGCGAACTGAAGCTTTCTTT. The variable domain in full, completed from reference TRBV15 and TRBJ1-1, reads DAMVIQNPRYQVTQFGKPVTLSCSQTLNHNVMYWYQQKSSQAPKLLFHYYDKDFNNEADTPDNFQSRRPNTSFCFLDIRSPGLGDTAMYLCATSRDSLTRTEAFFGQGTRLTVV.

The chain is built from TRBV7-9 and TRBJ2-5; D perhaps matches TRBD1 (6 bases). V gave up 2 bases and J gave up 2 bases, with 12 bases separating them. Germline V gene sequence: CDR1 SEHNR, CDR2 FQNEAQ (reference sequence). The length of the CDR3 is 15 residues. CDR3 region: CASSLSGTPQETQYF. For the CDR3, the DNA is TGTGCCAGCAGCTTATCGGGGACACCTCAAGAGACCCAGTACTTC.

V gene TRBV19 combines with J gene TRBJ2-7, with D perhaps matching TRBD1 (6 bases). Germline CDR1 is LNHDA and CDR2 is SQIVND (reference sequence). The CDR3 is 15 amino acids. V lost 3 bases and J 2 bases, leaving 14 bases between the germline ends. CDR3 DNA: TGTGCCAGTAGTATTTCGACAAGGGGGACCTACGAGCAGTACTTC. Protein product: CASSISTRGTYEQYF.

This chain links TRBV19 with TRBJ2-7; 7 bases map to TRBD1. V shed 2 bases and J 4 bases; nucleotides not matched to a gene: 17. Germline V lookup: CDR1 LNHDA, CDR2 SQIVND (reference sequence). The length of the CDR3 is 18 residues. The CDR3 DNA reads TGTGCCAGTAGTATATACTTCATGTCCCGGGACAGACAATACGAGCAGTACTTC. Its translation is CASSIYFMSRDRQYEQYF.

The chain couples TRBV11-2 to TRBJ2-7, with D tentatively TRBD1 (6 bases). The CDR3 consists of 13 residues. Germline values: CDR1 SGHAT, CDR2 FQNNGV. With 5 bases removed from V and 1 base from J, the gap between germline ends came to 9 bases. CDR3 in DNA: TGTGCCAGCAGCGGGACACAATCCTACGAGCAGTACTTC. This translates into CASSGTQSYEQYF.

The chain links TRBV6-4 to TRBJ2-3, with 9 bases fitting TRBD2. The CDR3 is made up of 15 amino acids. In germline, CDR1 is MRHNA, CDR2 SNTAGT. After removal of 0 bases from V and 9 bases from J, the junction contained 7 bases not matched to a gene. CDR3 coding DNA: TGTGCCAGCAGTGACTCGGCGGGGGGGCCCGAAACGCAGTATTTT. This codes for CASSDSAGGPETQYF.

The CDR3 DNA sequence: TGTGCCAGCAGACCCCCGGCATCCTACGAGCAGTACTTC. It specifies CASRPPASYEQYF. The chain links TRBV7-9 to TRBJ2-7; no firm D call. The V gene's germline CDR1 is SEHNR and CDR2 FQNEAQ (reference sequence). This CDR3 spans 13 amino acids. V was cut by 6 bases and J by 1 base, with 10 bases left in between.

This clone has just one count. The rearrangement uses TRBV4-1 and TRBJ2-1; D ambiguous. The length of the CDR3 is 16 residues. Germline V gene sequence: CDR1 MGHRA, CDR2 YSYEKL. V lost 1 base and J 0 bases, leaving 10 bases between the germline ends. The CDR3 region is CASSQVVSNSYNEQFF. The CDR3 coding sequence is TGCGCCAGCAGCCAAGTGGTGAGCAACTCCTACAATGAGCAGTTCTTC.

V gene TRBV7-6 combines with J gene TRBJ2-3; D gene ambiguous. The V gene's germline CDR1 is SGHVS and CDR2 FNYEAQ. Trimming cost V 0 bases and J 2 bases, with 6 bases left between them. This CDR3 spans 14 amino acids. The DNA of the CDR3 is TGTGCCAGCAGCTTAGCCGGAAACACAGATACGCAGTATTTT. It is translated as CASSLAGNTDTQYF.

This clone showed up just once. V usage is TRBV4-3 and J usage is TRBJ2-7; D is perhaps TRBD1 (6 bases). CDR1 is LGHNA and CDR2 is YSLEER in the germline V gene. V dropped 0 bases and J dropped 3 bases, with 9 bases sitting between them. This CDR3 spans 14 amino acids. CDR3 amino acids: CASSQDETGYEQYF. Here the CDR3 DNA reads TGCGCCAGCAGCCAAGATGAGACAGGCTACGAGCAGTACTTC.

The V gene is TRBV21-1, the J gene TRBJ2-6; the D call in the table, TRBD1, was not verified against the DNA. TRBV21-1 is described as a pseudogene. This CDR3 region has 18 residues. CDR3 nucleotides: TGTGCCAGCAGCAAAAGAGAACAGGGGACCTCTGGGGCCAACGTCCTGACTTTC. Protein sequence: CASSKREQGTSGANVLTF.

The J gene is TRBJ1-1, the V gene TRBV4-3; D might be TRBD1 (6 bases). Germline V gene data show CDR1 as LGHNA and CDR2 as YSLEER. V lost 0 bases and J 6 bases, leaving 17 bases between the germline ends. CDR3 length: 16 amino acids. DNA for the CDR3: TGCGCCAGCAGCCAAGATCGGGGGGGCGGTGTATCTGAAGCTTTCTTT. It specifies CASSQDRGGGVSEAFF.

By its share, this clone is large (0.1 to 1%). The V call is TRBV25-1, the J call TRBJ2-7, with D possibly matching TRBD1 (5 bases). The V end lost 8 bases, the J end lost 3 bases, and 11 bases lay between the germline ends. This CDR3 spans 12 amino acids. Germline V CDR1 and CDR2: MGHDK, SYGVNS. This CDR3 reads CASGPQGYEQYF. Written as DNA, the CDR3 is TGTGCCAGCGGCCCCCAGGGCTACGAGCAGTACTTC.

The chain employs TRBV27 and TRBJ2-7; maybe TRBD1 (5 bases). Germline values: CDR1 MNHEY, CDR2 SMNVEV (reference sequence). CDR3 length: 13 amino acids. V was cut by 2 bases and J by 7 bases, with 12 bases left in between. CDR3 coding DNA: TGTGCCAGCAGTTTAACGGTCGCAGGGGAGCAGTACTTC. Residues: CASSLTVAGEQYF.